This paragraph covers one T cell receptor (beta chain) sequence. This clonotype has at least ten counts. The target of this receptor is not known. Base qualities are not at hand, and no much larger clone is one base apart. The treatment or condition label corresponds to: allogeneic hematopoietic cell transplantation with graft depleted of TCRalphabeta T cells and CD19 B cells. The transplant recipients were children given TCRalphabeta/CD19-depleted allogeneic hematopoietic cell grafts. Library preparation employed PCR. Instrument used: Illumina HiSeq 2500. TCR libraries were prepared with molecular barcoding, using unique molecular identifiers to normalize TCRbeta repertoire quantification. The public reads were quality trimmed at Q25 with fastp and then assembled into clones with MiXCR by TCRdb, keeping productive beta chains. Here each entry gathers all rows of one CDR3 protein and keeps the most common genes and DNA. Counted in this sample were around 190,000 distinct CDR3 sequences; about 7% of them appeared once. The ten largest clones represent just over 5.5% of the sample.

This specimen comes from a study of T-cell reconstitution after alpha-beta-depleted transplantation in children (dated by TCRdb to between 2015 and 2016). Notes on the research overall: Using TCR repertoire profiling, the study quantitatively followed how T-cell immune reconstitution unfolded in children after TCRalphabeta/CD19-depleted allogeneic hematopoietic cell transplantation. Findings and caveats that apply to the study as a whole: Over the following months the frequencies of hyperexpanded clones went down, and after one year T-cell counts and TCRbeta diversity were mostly credited to newly produced T cells. In some patients, high TCRbeta diversity at day 60 was attributed to recipient T cells and intrathymic progenitors that had survived conditioning. The apparently early recovery of alphabetaT-cell counts about two months after transplant reportedly depended on only several hundred rapidly expanded clones that came from non-depleted graft cells.

The CDR3 goes from the cysteine to the phenylalanine over 12 residues. CDR3 DNA is the only sequence kept; it has 36 bases, read in frame from the first base. For CDR1 and CDR2, the germline V gene lists MDHEN and SYDVKM. V is pared back by 3 bases and J by 5 bases, with 8 bases lying between the germline termini. The V gene is TRBV28 and the J gene is TRBJ2-7, with a tentative D gene TRBD1 over 5 matching bases. The sequences come from PBMCs, collected before TCRalphabeta/CD19-depleted stem cell transplant. This receptor was obtained from a boy aged 2 to 10 with acute lymphoblastic leukemia, due to receive a stem cell transplant. The CDR3 has the sequence CASSFTGHEQYF. The DNA sequence reads TGTGCCAGCAGTTTCACAGGACACGAGCAGTACTTC. The CDR3, completed at both ends by the reference TRBV28 and TRBJ2-7 genes, gives the full variable domain DVKVTQSSRYLVKRTGEKVFLECVQDMDHENMFWYRQDPGLGLRLIYFSYDVKMKEKGDIPEGYSVSREKKERFSLILESASTNQTSMYLCASSFTGHEQYFGPGTRLTVT.